This is a list of T cell receptor beta chains from one sample in a study of T cells in Graves' hyperthyroidism and ophthalmopathy. A single record per CDR3 protein comes from TCRdb applying MiXCR to the multiplex PCR reads. In the table there are fewer than 400,000 distinct CDR3 sequences, roughly 25% of which are singletons. Material for sequencing was blood. Receptor source: a man aged 45 to 65 with Graves' hyperthyroidism. The CDR3 runs from the conserved cysteine through the conserved F or W. A D gene is named only where the DNA matches it firmly. For some rows the clone size is stated as once, few or many, or as a class when expanded; others skip it.

V gene: TRBV27; clone size: .; D gene: .; J gene: TRBJ2-2; CDR3 DNA: TGTGCCAGCAGTTTCGGGGAGAGCGGGGAGCTGTTTTTT; CDR3 protein: CASSFGESGELFF
V gene: TRBV5-4; clone size: .; D gene: TRBD1; J gene: TRBJ2-2; CDR3 DNA: TGTGCCAGCAGCCTACAGGGGGGTGCCGGGGAGCTGTTTTTT; CDR3 protein: CASSLQGGAGELFF
V gene: TRBV29-1; clone size: .; D gene: TRBD2; J gene: TRBJ2-1; CDR3 DNA: TGCAGCGTTATACCCACTAGCGGGAGTTTCTATGAGCAGTTCTTC; CDR3 protein: CSVIPTSGSFYEQFF
V gene: TRBV6-1; clone size: .; D gene: TRBD2; J gene: TRBJ2-1; CDR3 DNA: TGTGCCAGCCGGGGGGTGGGGGAAAGGTCCTACAATGAGCAGTTCTTC; CDR3 protein: CASRGVGERSYNEQFF
V gene: TRBV3-1; clone size: few; D gene: .; J gene: TRBJ2-6; CDR3 DNA: TGTGCCAGCAGCCACGGCAGCTGGGGCTCTGGGGCCAACGTCCTGACTTTC; CDR3 protein: CASSHGSWGSGANVLTF
V gene: TRBV12-3/TRBV12-4; clone size: many; D gene: TRBD1; J gene: TRBJ2-7; CDR3 DNA: TGTGCCAGCAGGGGGACAGCATCCTACGAGCAGTACTTC; CDR3 protein: CASRGTASYEQYF
V gene: TRBV24-1; clone size: few; D gene: .; J gene: TRBJ2-6; CDR3 DNA: TGTGCCACCAGTGATTCAGGGCCATCTGGGGCCAACGTCCTGACTTTC; CDR3 protein: CATSDSGPSGANVLTF
V gene: TRBV30; clone size: many; D gene: .; J gene: TRBJ1-1; CDR3 DNA: TGTGCCTGGAGTTCCCCTACAGGGATCACTGAAGCTTTCTTT; CDR3 protein: CAWSSPTGITEAFF
V gene: TRBV7-7; clone size: many; D gene: TRBD2; J gene: TRBJ2-5; CDR3 DNA: TGTGCTAGCAGCCTTAGCGGGAGAGGAGAGACCCAGTACTTC; CDR3 protein: CASSLSGRGETQYF
V gene: TRBV2; clone size: .; D gene: TRBD1; J gene: TRBJ1-1; CDR3 DNA: TGTGCCAGCAATTTTCAGGGGGGAAAAGCTTTCTTT; CDR3 protein: CASNFQGGKAFF
V gene: TRBV6-5; clone size: few; D gene: TRBD1; J gene: TRBJ2-5; CDR3 DNA: TGTGCCAGCAGTTATGGACAGGGCGAGACCCAGTACTTC; CDR3 protein: CASSYGQGETQYF
V gene: TRBV5-1; clone size: .; D gene: .; J gene: TRBJ2-3; CDR3 DNA: TGCGCCAACAGCTTGTCATGGACAGGCACAGATACGCAGTATTTT; CDR3 protein: CANSLSWTGTDTQYF
V gene: TRBV5-1; clone size: many; D gene: TRBD1; J gene: TRBJ2-1; CDR3 DNA: TGCGCCAGCAGCTTGGAGCCGGACAGGTACAATGAGCAGTTCTTC; CDR3 protein: CASSLEPDRYNEQFF
V gene: TRBV27; clone size: many; D gene: TRBD2; J gene: TRBJ2-3; CDR3 DNA: TGTGCCAGCAGTCCCGATCGACTAGCGGGAGATACGCAGTATTTT; CDR3 protein: CASSPDRLAGDTQYF
V gene: TRBV12-3/TRBV12-4; clone size: few; D gene: .; J gene: TRBJ1-5; CDR3 DNA: TGTGCCAGCAGTTTATTCGGACAGTTAAATCAGCCCCAGCATTTT; CDR3 protein: CASSLFGQLNQPQHF
V gene: TRBV15; clone size: .; D gene: TRBD1; J gene: TRBJ2-3; CDR3 DNA: TGTGCCACCAGCACAGGGACAGGGAGTACAGATACGCAGTATTTT; CDR3 protein: CATSTGTGSTDTQYF
V gene: TRBV28; clone size: .; D gene: TRBD1; J gene: TRBJ2-2; CDR3 DNA: TGTGCCAGCAGTTTGACAGGGGGCGAGAACACCGGGGAGCTGTTTTTT; CDR3 protein: CASSLTGGENTGELFF
V gene: TRBV7-2; clone size: .; D gene: .; J gene: TRBJ2-7; CDR3 DNA: TGTGCCAGCAGCTTGAAATGGTCCAACGAGCAGTACTTC; CDR3 protein: CASSLKWSNEQYF